The next 28 T cell receptor beta chains were all read from a single sample in a study of T cells in Graves' hyperthyroidism and ophthalmopathy (dated by TCRdb to between 2019 and 2020). The library came from multiplex PCR. The sequencer was an Illumina HiSeq 2000. TCR beta CDR3 regions were amplified from RNA transcripts. The first round of RT-PCR for the TCR CDR3 was performed with the HTBI primer set and the Qiagen OneStep RT-PCR kit. The public reads were reanalyzed by TCRdb: fastp trimming at Q25, MiXCR alignment, in-frame beta chains only. Each CDR3 protein gets just one entry, which takes the most common genes and DNA from the rows behind it. This sample lists 300,000 or so distinct CDR3 sequences; 15% to 20% were detected once. Approximately 49% of the sample goes to the ten largest clones. The sequencing input was blood. The source is a woman aged 50 to 60 with Graves' hyperthyroidism.

This clonotype was counted many times. The rearrangement uses TRBV7-3 and TRBJ2-3; D possibly corresponds to TRBD2 (6 bases). V was clipped by 5 bases and J by 3 bases, with 9 bases between them. Germline CDR1 reads SGHTA; CDR2 reads FQGTGA. This CDR3 is built from 13 residues. CDR3 nucleotides: TGTGCCAGCAGCGCCGCGGGGACAGATACGCAGTATTTT. This sequence encodes CASSAAGTDTQYF.

This clonotype was picked up a small number of times. This sequence joins TRBV19 and TRBJ1-5; tentative D call: TRBD1 (6 bases). Per the germline V gene, CDR1 is LNHDA and CDR2 is SQIVND (reference sequence). The CDR3 covers 15 residues. With 6 bases removed from V and 1 base from J, the gap between germline ends came to 13 bases. In DNA form, the CDR3 reads TGTGCCAGTAGCCCACAGGGAATCAGCAATCAGCCCCAGCATTTT. This codes for CASSPQGISNQPQHF.

This chain joins TRBV5-1 and TRBJ1-2; D remains ambiguous. This CDR3 has 13 residues. The V end lost 0 bases, the J end lost 4 bases, and 7 bases lay between the germline ends. Germline CDR1 is SGHRS and CDR2 is YFSETQ. This CDR3 is CASSLVPIYGYTF. The CDR3 region has the DNA TGCGCCAGCAGCTTGGTGCCCATCTATGGCTACACCTTC.

This clonotype has ten or more counts. This chain links TRBV2 with TRBJ2-3; D is uncertain. CDR1 SNHLY and CDR2 FYNNEI come from the germline V gene. Trimming took off 8 bases at V and 1 base at J, with 16 bases between the two ends. This CDR3 contains 15 residues. CDR3 in amino acids: CASGWSEIRTDTQYF. Written as DNA, the CDR3 is TGTGCCAGCGGGTGGAGTGAGATCCGCACAGATACGCAGTATTTT.

The rearrangement links TRBV7-9 to TRBJ2-2; D perhaps matches TRBD2 (6 bases). Germline V gives CDR1 SEHNR, CDR2 FQNEAQ (reference sequence). This CDR3 spans 17 amino acids. V was trimmed by 3 bases and J by 0 bases, leaving 14 bases between them. CDR3 sequence reads: CASSFPLGGTNTGELFF. As DNA, the CDR3 is TGTGCCAGCAGCTTCCCTCTGGGGGGAACGAACACCGGGGAGCTGTTTTTT.

V is TRBV19 and J is TRBJ1-5; 8 bases are shared with TRBD1. CDR1 is LNHDA, CDR2 SQIVND, per germline (reference sequence). The CDR3 runs 16 residues. J lost 5 bases, V lost 0 bases, and 6 bases had no gene match. CDR3 protein: CASSIDSGQGHQPQHF. The CDR3 DNA is TGTGCCAGTAGTATAGATTCAGGACAGGGCCATCAGCCCCAGCATTTT.

This clonotype was counted ten times or more. The chain joins TRBV20-1 to TRBJ2-1; D may be TRBD2 (6 bases). Trimming took off 6 bases at V and 2 bases at J, with 14 bases between the two ends. Germline CDR1 reads DFQATT; CDR2 reads SNEGSKA (reference sequence). This CDR3 contains 14 residues. CDR3: CSAVSGYTYNEQFF. The CDR3 nucleotides are TGCAGTGCCGTGAGCGGGTACACCTACAATGAGCAGTTCTTC.

This clonotype was detected many times. This chain connects TRBV7-3 to TRBJ2-3; D is perhaps TRBD2 (5 bases). Germline V CDR1 and CDR2: SGHTA, FQGTGA. CDR3 length equals 14 residues. Trimming took off 2 bases at V and 1 base at J, with 7 bases between the two ends. In DNA, the CDR3 is TGTGCCAGCAGCTTACTAGCTGGCACAGATACGCAGTATTTT. This gives the protein CASSLLAGTDTQYF.

This clonotype was found many times. The chain carries TRBV30 and TRBJ1-2; D gene uncertain. The germline V gene has CDR1 GTSNPN and CDR2 SVGIG (reference sequence). The germline V and J ends were trimmed by 3 bases and 1 base, with 15 bases remaining between them. This CDR3 has 15 amino acids. The CDR3 sequence is CAWRHPAGFNYGYTF. The CDR3 coding sequence is TGTGCCTGGAGGCACCCTGCAGGATTTAACTATGGCTACACCTTC.

At least ten counts were recorded for this clonotype. V and J are TRBV7-9 and TRBJ2-3; 9 bases are a match to TRBD1. V dropped 5 bases and J dropped 5; count of bases not matched to a gene: 11. Germline CDR1 is SEHNR and CDR2 is FQNEAQ (reference sequence). The CDR3 has 16 amino acids. The CDR3 reads CASSALDRGIGDTQYF. DNA for the CDR3: TGTGCCAGCAGCGCGCTCGACAGGGGGATAGGAGATACGCAGTATTTT.

This clonotype was found a few times. The J gene is TRBJ1-4, the V gene TRBV28, with D tentatively TRBD1 (6 bases). The V end lost 7 bases, the J end lost 8 bases, and 14 bases lay between the germline ends. Germline V CDR1 and CDR2: MDHEN, SYDVKM. The CDR3 consists of 13 residues. CDR3 sequence: CASISGALEKLFF. CDR3 coding DNA: TGTGCCAGCATCTCAGGGGCCTTAGAAAAACTGTTTTTT. The variable domain in full, completed from reference TRBV28 and TRBJ1-4, reads DVKVTQSSRYLVKRTGEKVFLECVQDMDHENMFWYRQDPGLGLRLIYFSYDVKMKEKGDIPEGYSVSREKKERFSLILESASTNQTSMYLCASISGALEKLFFGSGTQLSVL.

This clonotype has at least ten counts. The chain is built from TRBV20-1 and TRBJ2-5; 7 positions agree with TRBD2. Trimming cost V 6 bases and J 5 bases; bases outside gene matches: 6. In germline, CDR1 is DFQATT, CDR2 SNEGSKA (reference sequence). The length of the CDR3 is 12 residues. This chain's CDR3 is CSARLAQETQYF. CDR3 in DNA: TGCAGTGCCCGACTAGCCCAGGAGACCCAGTACTTC.

V usage is TRBV20-1 and J usage is TRBJ1-1; TRBD1 aligns across 7 bases. Germline V lookup: CDR1 DFQATT, CDR2 SNEGSKA (reference sequence). The CDR3 spans 14 residues. With V trimmed by 0 bases and J by 9 bases, 10 bases remained unmatched. The DNA for the CDR3 is TGCAGTGCTAGAGAACAACAGGGGAAGGGACAAGCTTTCTTT. It translates to CSAREQQGKGQAFF.

This clonotype was picked up many times. The chain recombines TRBV12-3 or TRBV12-4 with TRBJ2-3; TRBD2 agrees at 7 bases. Trimming at V came to 6 bases and at J to 0 bases, leaving 15 bases not matched to a gene. This CDR3 contains 18 residues. The CDR3 loop reads CASSSGTGTSSSTDTQYF. Written as DNA, the CDR3 is TGTGCCAGCAGCAGCGGGACGGGAACATCATCTAGCACAGATACGCAGTATTTT.

This clonotype was counted many times. The J gene is TRBJ1-2, the V gene TRBV3-1; D ambiguous. V lost 1 base and J 0 bases, leaving 9 bases between the germline ends. Germline V gene sequence: CDR1 LGHDT, CDR2 YNNKEL (reference sequence). This CDR3 has 15 amino acids. The CDR3 reads CASSQGTVSNYGYTF. Here the CDR3 DNA reads TGTGCCAGCAGCCAAGGGACCGTTTCTAACTATGGCTACACCTTC. The whole variable domain, remainder taken from reference TRBV3-1 and TRBJ1-2, is DTAVSQTPKYLVTQMGNDKSIKCEQNLGHDTMYWYKQDSKKFLKIMFSYNNKELIINETVPNRFSPKSPDKAHLNLHINSLELGDSAVYFCASSQGTVSNYGYTFGSGTRLTVV.

There are many counts of this clonotype. The chain uses TRBV30 and TRBJ1-1; D gene unclear. Trimming shortened V by 2 bases and J by 1 base, and 8 bases separated the two germline ends. The CDR3 spans 13 residues. Germline assignment: CDR1 GTSNPN and CDR2 SVGIG (reference sequence). DNA for the CDR3: TGTGCCTGGAGTCACTCCCAGAACACTGAAGCTTTCTTT. Translating it yields CAWSHSQNTEAFF.

As regards this clonotype: The DNA is omitted, as the CDR3 cannot be located on it reliably, and the CDR3 follows TCRdb's listing. The chain joins TRBV5-1 to TRBJ2-1; TRBD2, the D gene given by the table, was not confirmed from the DNA. Germline V gene sequence: CDR1 SGHRS, CDR2 YFSETQ. The CDR3 comprises 20 residues, both ends counted. The CDR3 is CASGFYICSAGSNSYNEQFF.

This clonotype has ten or more counts. The chain uses TRBV20-1 and TRBJ2-5; the D is unclear. CDR1 DFQATT and CDR2 SNEGSKA come from the germline V gene (reference sequence). V was trimmed by 5 bases and J by 0 bases, leaving 16 bases between them. The CDR3 is 15 amino acids. In nucleotides, the CDR3 is TGCAGTGCTGCCTACGGTGCTACGGACCAAGAGACCCAGTACTTC. Amino acids: CSAAYGATDQETQYF.

V gene TRBV10-1 combines with J gene TRBJ2-3; 9 bases line up with TRBD2. V lost 2 bases, J lost 4 bases, and 4 bases stayed unmatched. The CDR3 has 15 residues. CDR1 and CDR2 from the germline V gene are WNHNN and SYGVQD (reference sequence). The CDR3 DNA follows: TGCGCCAGCAGTGAGGCTAGCGGGGAAGCAGATACGCAGTATTTT. It yields the protein CASSEASGEADTQYF.

The V call is TRBV4-1, the J call TRBJ2-4; TRBD1 matches at 7 bases. This CDR3 contains 19 residues. The V segment lost 3 bases and the J segment 8 bases; nucleotides outside the gene matches: 22. Germline V lookup: CDR1 MGHRA, CDR2 YSYEKL. CDR3: CASSHITRGRQGSRDIQYF. The CDR3 nucleotides read TGCGCCAGCAGCCACATCACCAGGGGGAGACAGGGCAGTAGGGACATTCAGTACTTC.

In this sample, this clonotype turned up a few times. This chain connects TRBV24-1 to TRBJ2-6, with a weak D call TRBD2 (5 bases). The CDR3 loop spans 16 amino acids. With 4 bases removed from V and 2 bases from J, the gap between germline ends came to 11 bases. The germline V gene encodes CDR1 KGHDR and CDR2 SFDVKD. The CDR3 region is CATSDAGLAGANVLTF. In DNA, the CDR3 is TGTGCCACCAGTGACGCCGGACTCGCTGGGGCCAACGTCCTGACTTTC.

This clonotype showed up just a few times. This chain uses TRBV30 with TRBJ2-2; maybe TRBD1 (5 bases). The length of the CDR3 is 14 residues. Germline assignment: CDR1 GTSNPN and CDR2 SVGIG (reference sequence). V dropped 5 bases and J dropped 1 base, with 11 bases sitting between them. CDR3 bases: TGTGCCTGGGTGCGGCAGGGGAACACCGGGGAGCTGTTTTTT. Its translation: CAWVRQGNTGELFF. Full variable domain (outside the CDR3, taken from reference TRBV30 and TRBJ2-2): SQTIHQWPATLVQPVGSPLSLECTVEGTSNPNLYWYRQAAGRGLQLLFYSVGIGQISSEVPQNLSASRPQDRQFILSSKKLLLSDSGFYLCAWVRQGNTGELFFGEGSRLTVL.

The V call is TRBV30, the J call TRBJ1-2, with D maybe TRBD1 (6 bases). In germline, CDR1 is GTSNPN, CDR2 SVGIG (reference sequence). Trimming cost V 4 bases and J 8 bases, with 17 bases left between them. The CDR3 contains 13 residues. The CDR3 DNA follows: TGTGCCTGGATGGGATTGGGGGCCGGCGGCTACACCTTC. Residues: CAWMGLGAGGYTF. The complete variable domain, with remaining parts taken from reference TRBV30 and TRBJ1-2, reads SQTIHQWPATLVQPVGSPLSLECTVEGTSNPNLYWYRQAAGRGLQLLFYSVGIGQISSEVPQNLSASRPQDRQFILSSKKLLLSDSGFYLCAWMGLGAGGYTFGSGTRLTVV.

As concerns this clonotype: One end of the junction is discordant with germline, which a read error may explain. The chain employs TRBV13 and TRBJ2-1, with TRBD2 identical over 13 bases. The CDR3 covers 17 residues. The germline V gene encodes CDR1 PRHDT and CDR2 FYEKMQ (reference sequence). The chain's CDR3 is CAGSPGLAGAPYNEQFF. CDR3 DNA: TGTGCCGGCAGCCCTGGACTAGCGGGAGCCCCCTACAATGAGCAGTTCTTC.

This clonotype was seen many times. The V call is TRBV11-2, the J call TRBJ2-1; TRBD1 agrees at 8 bases. CDR1 SGHAT and CDR2 FQNNGV come from the germline V gene. Trimming took 3 bases from V and 8 from J; bases not matched to a gene: 9. This CDR3 spans 15 amino acids. The CDR3, as DNA: TGTGCCAGCAGCTTTAACACAGGGGGTGACGATGAGCAGTTCTTC. Its translation is CASSFNTGGDDEQFF.

This clonotype was found a few times. The gene calls are TRBV28 and TRBJ1-4; a possible D gene is TRBD1 (5 bases). Per germline, CDR1 MDHEN and CDR2 SYDVKM. V was pared by 6 bases and J by 1 base, with 12 bases between. The CDR3 extends over 15 amino acids. CDR3 in amino acids: CASRGRGGTNEKLFF. The CDR3 DNA reads as TGTGCCAGCAGGGGGAGGGGCGGAACTAATGAAAAACTGTTTTTT. The entire variable domain, with the rest obtained from reference TRBV28 and TRBJ1-4, is as follows: DVKVTQSSRYLVKRTGEKVFLECVQDMDHENMFWYRQDPGLGLRLIYFSYDVKMKEKGDIPEGYSVSREKKERFSLILESASTNQTSMYLCASRGRGGTNEKLFFGSGTQLSVL.

This clonotype was seen more than once but under ten times. This chain links TRBV12-3 or TRBV12-4 with TRBJ2-5, with TRBD1 matching over 8 bases. The CDR3 spans 14 residues. Trimming removed 6 bases from V and 0 bases from J; junction bases left unmatched: 3. The CDR3 spells CASSQQGDQETQYF. DNA of the CDR3: TGTGCCAGCAGCCAACAGGGGGACCAAGAGACCCAGTACTTC.

This clonotype was counted between two and nine times. The rearrangement links TRBV25-1 to TRBJ2-1; 8 bases are shared with TRBD1. The CDR3 totals 13 residues. Trimming cost V 6 bases and J 5 bases; bases outside gene matches: 3. The germline V gene has CDR1 MGHDK and CDR2 SYGVNS. In nucleotides, the CDR3 is TGTGCCAGCAGGGAGGACAGGGACAATGAGCAGTTCTTC. It yields the protein CASREDRDNEQFF.